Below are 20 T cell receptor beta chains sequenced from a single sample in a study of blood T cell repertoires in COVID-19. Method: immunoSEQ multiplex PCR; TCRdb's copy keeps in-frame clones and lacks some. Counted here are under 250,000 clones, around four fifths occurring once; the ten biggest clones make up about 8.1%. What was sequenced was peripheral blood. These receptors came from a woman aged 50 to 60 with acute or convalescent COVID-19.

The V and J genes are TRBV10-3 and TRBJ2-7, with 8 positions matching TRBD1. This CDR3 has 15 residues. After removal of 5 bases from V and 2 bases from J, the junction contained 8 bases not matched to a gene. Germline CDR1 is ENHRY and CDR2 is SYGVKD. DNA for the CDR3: TGTGCCATCAGTCCCGGGACAGGTGTAACCTACGAGCAGTACTTC. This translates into CAISPGTGVTYEQYF.

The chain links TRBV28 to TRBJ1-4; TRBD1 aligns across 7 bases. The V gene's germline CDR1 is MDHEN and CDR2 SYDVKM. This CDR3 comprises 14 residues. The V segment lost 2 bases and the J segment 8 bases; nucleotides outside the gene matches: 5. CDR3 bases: TGTGCCAGCAGTTTAGCCCAGGGGGGAGAAAAACTGTTTTTT. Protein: CASSLAQGGEKLFF.

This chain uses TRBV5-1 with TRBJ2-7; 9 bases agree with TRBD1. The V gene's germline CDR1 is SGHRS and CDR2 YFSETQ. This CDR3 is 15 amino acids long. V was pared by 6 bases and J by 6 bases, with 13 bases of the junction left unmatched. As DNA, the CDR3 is TGCGCCAGCAACCCCGCGGGACAGGGTATGGGCGAGCAGTACTTC. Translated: CASNPAGQGMGEQYF.

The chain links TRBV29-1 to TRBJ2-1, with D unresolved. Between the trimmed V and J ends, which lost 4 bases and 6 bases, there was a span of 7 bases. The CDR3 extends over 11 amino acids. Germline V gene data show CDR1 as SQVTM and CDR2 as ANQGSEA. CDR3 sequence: CSVGALNEQFF. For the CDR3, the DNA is TGCAGCGTTGGGGCCCTCAATGAGCAGTTCTTC.

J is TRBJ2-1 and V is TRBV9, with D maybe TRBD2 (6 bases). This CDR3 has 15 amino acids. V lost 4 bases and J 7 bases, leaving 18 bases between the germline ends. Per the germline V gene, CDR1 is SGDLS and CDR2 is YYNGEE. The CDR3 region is CASSPGGTRGNEQFF. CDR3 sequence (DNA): TGTGCCAGCAGCCCCGGGGGTACAAGGGGTAATGAGCAGTTCTTC.

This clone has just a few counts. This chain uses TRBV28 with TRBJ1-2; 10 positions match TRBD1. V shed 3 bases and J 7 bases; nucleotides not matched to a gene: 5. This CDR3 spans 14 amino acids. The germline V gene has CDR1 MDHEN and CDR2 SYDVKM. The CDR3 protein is CASSFRQGARGYTF. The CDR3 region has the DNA TGTGCCAGCAGTTTTAGACAGGGGGCGCGTGGCTACACCTTC.

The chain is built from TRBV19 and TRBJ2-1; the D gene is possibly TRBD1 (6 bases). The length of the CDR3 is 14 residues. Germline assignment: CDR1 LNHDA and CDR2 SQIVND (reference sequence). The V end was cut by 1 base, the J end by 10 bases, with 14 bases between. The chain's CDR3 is CASSIAPGVIEQFF. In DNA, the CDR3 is TGTGCCAGTAGTATAGCCCCAGGGGTAATCGAGCAGTTCTTC.

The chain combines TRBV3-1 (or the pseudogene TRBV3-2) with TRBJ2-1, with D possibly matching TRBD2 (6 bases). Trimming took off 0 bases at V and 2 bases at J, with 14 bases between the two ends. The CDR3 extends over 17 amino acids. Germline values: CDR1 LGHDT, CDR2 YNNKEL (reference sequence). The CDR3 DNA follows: TGTGCCAGCAGCCAAGATCCGCGGAGGGCCCCCTACAATGAGCAGTTCTTC. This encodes CASSQDPRRAPYNEQFF.

The CDR3 nucleotides read TGTGCCAGTAGTGGTTCCGAGTTGGTGGAAGAGACCCAGTACTTC. Protein: CASSGSELVEETQYF. The chain links TRBV19 to TRBJ2-5; D not resolved. This CDR3 region has 15 residues. The germline V and J ends were trimmed by 5 bases and 3 bases, with 16 bases remaining between them. CDR1 and CDR2 from the germline V gene are LNHDA and SQIVND (reference sequence). Supplemented by reference TRBV19 and TRBJ2-5, the full variable domain reads DGGITQSPKYLFRKEGQNVTLSCEQNLNHDAMYWYRQDPGQGLRLIYYSQIVNDFQKGDIAEGYSVSREKKESFPLTVTSAQKNPTAFYLCASSGSELVEETQYFGPGTRLLVL.

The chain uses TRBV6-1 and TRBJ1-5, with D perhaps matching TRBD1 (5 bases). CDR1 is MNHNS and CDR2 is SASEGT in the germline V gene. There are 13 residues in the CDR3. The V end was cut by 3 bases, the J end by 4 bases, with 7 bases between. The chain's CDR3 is CASSDRENQPQHF. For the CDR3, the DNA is TGTGCCAGCAGTGACAGGGAAAATCAGCCCCAGCATTTT.

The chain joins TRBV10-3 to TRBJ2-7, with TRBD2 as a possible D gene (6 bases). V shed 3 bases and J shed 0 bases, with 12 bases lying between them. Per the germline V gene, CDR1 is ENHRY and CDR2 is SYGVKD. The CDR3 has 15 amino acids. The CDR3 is CAISDLAMSSYEQYF. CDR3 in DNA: TGTGCCATCAGTGACCTAGCGATGAGCTCCTACGAGCAGTACTTC.

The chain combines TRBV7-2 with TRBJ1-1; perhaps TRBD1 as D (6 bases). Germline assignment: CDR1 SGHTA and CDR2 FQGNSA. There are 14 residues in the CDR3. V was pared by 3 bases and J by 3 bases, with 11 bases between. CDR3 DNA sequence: TGTGCCAGCAGCTTCTACAGGGACGACACTGAAGCTTTCTTT. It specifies CASSFYRDDTEAFF.

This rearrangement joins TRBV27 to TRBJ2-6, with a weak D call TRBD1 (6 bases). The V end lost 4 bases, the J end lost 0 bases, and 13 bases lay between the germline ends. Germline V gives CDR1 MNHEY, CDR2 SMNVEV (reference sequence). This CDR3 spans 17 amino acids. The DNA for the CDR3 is TGTGCCAGCAGTTCTACAGGGTTCCCCTCTGGGGCCAACGTCCTGACTTTC. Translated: CASSSTGFPSGANVLTF.

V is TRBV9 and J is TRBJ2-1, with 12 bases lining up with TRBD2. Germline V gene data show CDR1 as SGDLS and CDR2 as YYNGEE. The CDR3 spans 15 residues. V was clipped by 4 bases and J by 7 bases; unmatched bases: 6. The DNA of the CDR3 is TGTGCCAGCAGCCCCGGGACTAGCGGGTGGAATGAGCAGTTCTTC. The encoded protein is CASSPGTSGWNEQFF. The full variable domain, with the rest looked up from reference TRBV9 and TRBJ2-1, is DSGVTQTPKHLITATGQRVTLRCSPRSGDLSVYWYQQSLDQGLQFLIQYYNGEERAKGNILERFSAQQFPDLHSELNLSSLELGDSALYFCASSPGTSGWNEQFFGPGTRLTVL.

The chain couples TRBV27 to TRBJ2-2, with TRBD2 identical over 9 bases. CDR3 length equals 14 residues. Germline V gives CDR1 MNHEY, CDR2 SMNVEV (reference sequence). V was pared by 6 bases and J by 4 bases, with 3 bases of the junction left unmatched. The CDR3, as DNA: TGTGCCAGCAGGCTTAGCGGGGGCACCGGGGAGCTGTTTTTT. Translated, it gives CASRLSGGTGELFF.

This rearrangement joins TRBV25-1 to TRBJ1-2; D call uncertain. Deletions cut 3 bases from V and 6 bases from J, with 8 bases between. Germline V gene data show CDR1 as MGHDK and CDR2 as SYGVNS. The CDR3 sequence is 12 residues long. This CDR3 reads CASSDGPDGYTF. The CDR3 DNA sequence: TGTGCCAGCAGTGATGGGCCGGATGGCTACACCTTC.

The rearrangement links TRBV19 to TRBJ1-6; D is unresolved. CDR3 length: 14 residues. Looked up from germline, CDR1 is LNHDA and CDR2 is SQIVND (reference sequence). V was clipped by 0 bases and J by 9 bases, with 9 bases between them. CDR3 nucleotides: TGTGCCAGTAGTATAGACCCAGGTCCTTCACCCCTCCACTTT. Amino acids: CASSIDPGPSPLHF.

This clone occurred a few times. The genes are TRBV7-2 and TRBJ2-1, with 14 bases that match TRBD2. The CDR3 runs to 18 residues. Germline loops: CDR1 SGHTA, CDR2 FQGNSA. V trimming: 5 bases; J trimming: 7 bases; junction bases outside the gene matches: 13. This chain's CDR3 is CASSHGTSGRRLGNEQFF. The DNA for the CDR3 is TGTGCCAGCAGCCACGGGACTAGCGGGAGAAGGTTGGGTAATGAGCAGTTCTTC. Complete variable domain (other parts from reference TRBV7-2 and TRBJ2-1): GAGVSQSPSNKVTEKGKDVELRCDPISGHTALYWYRQSLGQGLEFLIYFQGNSAPDKSGLPSDRFSAERTGGSVSTLTIQRTQQEDSAVYLCASSHGTSGRRLGNEQFFGPGTRLTVL.

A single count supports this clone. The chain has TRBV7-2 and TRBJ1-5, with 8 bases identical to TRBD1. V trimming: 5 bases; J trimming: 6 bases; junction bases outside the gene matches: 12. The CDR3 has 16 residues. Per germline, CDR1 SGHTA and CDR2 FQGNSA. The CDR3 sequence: CASSNLPTGVGQPQHF. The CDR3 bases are TGTGCCAGCAGCAACCTCCCGACAGGGGTGGGTCAGCCCCAGCATTTT.

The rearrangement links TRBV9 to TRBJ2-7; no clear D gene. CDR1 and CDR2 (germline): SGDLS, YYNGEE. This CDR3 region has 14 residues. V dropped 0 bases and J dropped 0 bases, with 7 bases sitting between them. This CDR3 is CASSVGGFSYEQYF. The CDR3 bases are TGTGCCAGCAGCGTAGGAGGTTTCTCCTACGAGCAGTACTTC. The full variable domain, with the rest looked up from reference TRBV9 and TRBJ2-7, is DSGVTQTPKHLITATGQRVTLRCSPRSGDLSVYWYQQSLDQGLQFLIQYYNGEERAKGNILERFSAQQFPDLHSELNLSSLELGDSALYFCASSVGGFSYEQYFGPGTRLTVT.